A single sample gave rise to the 29 T cell receptor beta chains below, sequenced in a study of HIV-infected patients and healthy controls. From the 5' RACE reads, TCRdb called clonotypes with MiXCR, one entry per CDR3 protein. The sample carries around 67,000 distinct CDR3 sequences, approximately 15% recorded once. The specimen was CD4+ T cells from blood. These receptors were obtained from a human donor in good health.

The chain has TRBV12-3 or TRBV12-4 and TRBJ2-3; 7 bases are a match to TRBD2. The trim removed 3 bases at V and 1 base at J, leaving 7 bases unmatched. The CDR3 length is 16 residues. CDR3 sequence reads: CASSFNAGVGTDTQYF. CDR3 bases: TGTGCCAGCAGTTTTAACGCGGGAGTGGGCACAGATACGCAGTATTTT.

The genes are TRBV7-9 and TRBJ2-7; 7 bases line up with TRBD1. The V segment lost 5 bases and the J segment 4 bases; nucleotides outside the gene matches: 11. Germline V gene data show CDR1 as SEHNR and CDR2 as FQNEAQ (reference sequence). This CDR3 region has 15 residues. As DNA, the CDR3 is TGTGCCAGCAGCCGAACAAGGGGGCCACGGTACGAGCAGTACTTC. Translation: CASSRTRGPRYEQYF.

The CDR3 region has the DNA TGTGCCAGCACCGTTGTTGGGGCCAACGTCCTGACTTTC. Encoded protein: CASTVVGANVLTF. The gene calls are TRBV12-3 or TRBV12-4 and TRBJ2-6; D is uncertain. V gave up 7 bases and J gave up 3 bases, with 7 bases separating them. This CDR3 contains 13 residues.

The chain employs TRBV5-6 and TRBJ2-3; possible D gene TRBD2, 5 bases. Trimming shortened V by 0 bases and J by 0 bases, and 11 bases separated the two germline ends. This CDR3 has 16 amino acids. In germline, CDR1 is SGHDT, CDR2 YYEEEE. CDR3 bases: TGTGCCAGCAGCTTGGCGGCAGCGGCTAGCACAGATACGCAGTATTTT. Encoded protein: CASSLAAAASTDTQYF.

The chain recombines TRBV20-1 with TRBJ2-5; D possibly corresponds to TRBD1 (5 bases). CDR1 is DFQATT and CDR2 is SNEGSKA in the germline V gene (reference sequence). Trimming took 3 bases from V and 1 from J, leaving 15 bases between them. There are 15 residues in the CDR3. The CDR3 loop reads CSARPLGPTQETQYF. The CDR3, as DNA: TGCAGTGCTAGGCCCCTGGGGCCGACCCAAGAGACCCAGTACTTC.

In its sample, this clonotype was seen once. The chain employs TRBV18 and TRBJ2-1; a weak D match, TRBD2 (6 bases). Germline values: CDR1 KGHSH, CDR2 LQKENI. This CDR3 has 15 residues. V lost 0 bases to trimming and J lost 5 bases, with 11 bases between them. The CDR3 region is CASSPPGRTNNEQFF. The CDR3 bases are TGTGCCAGCTCACCACCGGGCAGGACTAACAATGAGCAGTTCTTC.

The CDR3 reads CSGLRGERETQYF. The CDR3 DNA is TGCAGCGGACTCAGGGGGGAGAGAGAGACCCAGTACTTC. The chain employs TRBV29-1 and TRBJ2-5, with a tentative D call TRBD1 (7 bases). The CDR3 runs to 13 residues. Germline values: CDR1 SQVTM, CDR2 ANQGSEA. V shed 7 bases and J shed 4 bases, with 16 bases lying between them.

The chain carries TRBV14 and TRBJ2-2; possibly TRBD1 or TRBD2 for D (5 bases each). This CDR3 has 18 residues. Per germline, CDR1 SGHDN and CDR2 FVKESK. V shed 0 bases and J shed 6 bases, with 20 bases lying between them. The CDR3 bases are TGTGCCAGCAGCCAAGATCTTGGGGGAAGCGGAGCTGCCGGGGAGCTGTTTTTT. Amino acid sequence: CASSQDLGGSGAAGELFF.

This clonotype has only a few counts. The J gene is TRBJ2-2, the V gene TRBV19, with 8 bases matching TRBD2. Per germline, CDR1 LNHDA and CDR2 SQIVND (reference sequence). Germline trimming cut 2 bases from V and 6 bases from J; bases unmatched to any gene: 17. This CDR3 region has 19 residues. The CDR3 sequence: CASSIKGSDGRAGAGELFF. The CDR3 region has the DNA TGTGCCAGTAGTATAAAAGGTAGTGACGGGAGGGCCGGCGCCGGGGAGCTGTTTTTT.

The table lists this clonotype with a few counts. V usage is TRBV4-3 and J usage is TRBJ2-1; 7 bases fit TRBD1. In germline, CDR1 is LGHNA, CDR2 YSLEER. The V gene end was trimmed by 0 bases and the J gene end by 2 bases; junction bases not matched to a gene: 7. The CDR3 sequence is 17 residues long. The CDR3 region has the DNA TGCGCCAGCAGCCAAGATGGACGACAGGGTCCCTACAATGAGCAGTTCTTC. Translation: CASSQDGRQGPYNEQFF.

The table lists this clonotype with a few counts. This rearrangement joins TRBV20-1 to TRBJ2-7; tentatively, D is TRBD1 (6 bases). This CDR3 spans 13 amino acids. Germline V gives CDR1 DFQATT, CDR2 SNEGSKA (reference sequence). V dropped 4 bases and J dropped 0 bases, with 10 bases sitting between them. In DNA form, the CDR3 reads TGCAGTGCTACTAGGGACAACTCCTACGAGCAGTACTTC. It translates to CSATRDNSYEQYF.

At least ten counts were recorded for this clonotype. V and J are TRBV6-5 and TRBJ2-5, with D possibly being TRBD1 (5 bases). The germline CDR1 and CDR2 sequences are MNHEY and SVGAGI. The CDR3 runs 14 residues. V lost 6 bases to trimming and J lost 0 bases, with 11 bases between them. This chain's CDR3 is CASRRQSHQETQYF. Written as DNA, the CDR3 is TGTGCCAGCAGAAGACAGTCCCACCAAGAGACCCAGTACTTC.

This clonotype was found a few times. V and J are TRBV27 and TRBJ2-3; TRBD2 might be the D (5 bases). V was pared by 3 bases and J by 2 bases, with 12 bases between. The CDR3 covers 15 residues. Germline V gene lookup returns CDR1 MNHEY and CDR2 SMNVEV (reference sequence). The CDR3 loop is CASSLRAKLTDTQYF. Written as DNA, the CDR3 is TGTGCCAGCAGTTTGCGGGCCAAACTCACAGATACGCAGTATTTT.

The V and J genes are TRBV7-8 and TRBJ1-4; D is unresolved. V lost 1 base and J lost 7, with 13 bases in between. This CDR3 has 15 residues. CDR1 and CDR2 (germline): SGHVS, FQNEAQ. CDR3 DNA sequence: TGTGCCAGCAGCTTAGGCCGGGTGCAAGGTGAAAAACTGTTTTTT. Amino acid sequence: CASSLGRVQGEKLFF. Variable domain in full (rest from reference TRBV7-8 and TRBJ1-4): GAGVSQSPRYKVAKRGQDVALRCDPISGHVSLFWYQQALGQGPEFLTYFQNEAQLDKSGLPSDRFFAERPEGSVSTLKIQRTQQEDSAVYLCASSLGRVQGEKLFFGSGTQLSVL.

This clonotype was seen only a few times. This chain links TRBV7-6 with TRBJ2-1; D is unresolved. Germline CDR1 SGHVS, CDR2 FNYEAQ. The CDR3 sequence is 16 residues long. V lost 5 bases and J 8 bases, leaving 22 bases between the germline ends. The CDR3 here is CASSISLVAGFDEQFF. In nucleotides, the CDR3 is TGTGCCAGCAGCATCTCCCTAGTGGCAGGTTTCGATGAGCAGTTCTTC.

This clonotype has more than one count but fewer than ten. A junction boundary mismatches the germline segment, possibly from a read error. V and J are TRBV12-3 or TRBV12-4 and TRBJ1-2; D unresolved. The CDR3 is made up of 11 amino acids. The CDR3 DNA is TGTGCCAGCAGTTTAACCGGGCCTTCGCCCTTC. This gives the protein CASSLTGPSPF.

This clonotype showed up just a few times. This rearrangement joins TRBV19 to TRBJ2-7; possible D gene TRBD2, 5 bases. Germline-derived CDR1 and CDR2 are LNHDA and SQIVND (reference sequence). This CDR3 comprises 12 residues. Trimming left V 5 bases short and J 13 bases short, with 18 bases between. CDR3 bases: TGTGCCAGTAGTCCCCGGGGTGGATACCTTTACTTC. This translates into CASSPRGGYLYF.

This clonotype turned up a few times. The J gene is TRBJ1-2, the V gene TRBV6-6, with D unresolved. V lost 8 bases to trimming and J lost 6 bases, with 10 bases between them. The CDR3 has 11 residues. Germline CDR1 and CDR2: MNHNY and SVGAGI (reference sequence). CDR3: CASWTTHGYTF. The CDR3 DNA reads TGTGCCAGCTGGACGACACATGGCTACACCTTC.

Ten or more counts support this clonotype. The chain has TRBV6-1 and TRBJ2-1; D unclear. The CDR3 is 16 amino acids. The germline gives CDR1 MNHNS, CDR2 SASEGT. Trimming removed 3 bases at V and 4 bases at J, with 16 bases between. Here the CDR3 DNA reads TGTGCCAGCAGTGATGGGGTGGGTTTGGGATACAATGAGCAGTTCTTC. Amino acid sequence: CASSDGVGLGYNEQFF.

This clonotype came up many times. J is TRBJ2-5 and V is TRBV7-7; 10 positions match TRBD1. V dropped 6 bases and J dropped 2; count of bases not matched to a gene: 6. The CDR3 consists of 15 residues. Germline V gives CDR1 SSHAT, CDR2 FNYEAQ (reference sequence). CDR3 residues: CASSDRDRGQETQYF. The CDR3 DNA reads as TGTGCCAGCAGTGACCGGGACAGGGGTCAAGAGACCCAGTACTTC.

This clonotype was detected many times. J is TRBJ1-1 and V is TRBV29-1, with no clear D. Trimming left V 3 bases short and J 0 bases short, with 8 bases between. This CDR3 is built from 13 residues. CDR1 and CDR2 (germline): SQVTM, ANQGSEA. CDR3 nucleotides: TGCAGCGTTGAGCGTCCCCTGAACACTGAAGCTTTCTTT. It codes for CSVERPLNTEAFF.

The chain recombines TRBV7-2 with TRBJ1-1, with TRBD1 matching over 8 bases. The germline gives CDR1 SGHTA, CDR2 FQGNSA. Trimming cost V 3 bases and J 9 bases; bases outside gene matches: 3. The CDR3 loop spans 12 amino acids. In nucleotides, the CDR3 is TGTGCCAGCAGCTTCGGACAGGGTAAAGCTTTCTTT. Translation: CASSFGQGKAFF.

V and J are TRBV5-1 and TRBJ2-7, with no clear D. The length of the CDR3 is 17 residues. The germline V gene has CDR1 SGHRS and CDR2 YFSETQ. Trimming cost V 0 bases and J 6 bases, with 22 bases left between them. The CDR3 nucleotides are TGCGCCAGCAGCTTGGGCCCCGGCGGCCCCGTCCCCGTCGAGCAGTACTTC. Its translation: CASSLGPGGPVPVEQYF.

This clonotype turned up a few times. V gene TRBV28 combines with J gene TRBJ1-6, with D hard to call. This CDR3 region has 15 residues. The germline V and J ends were trimmed by 5 bases and 5 bases, with 13 bases remaining between them. Germline V gene data show CDR1 as MDHEN and CDR2 as SYDVKM. Here the CDR3 reads CASSPATGNNSPLHF. The CDR3 DNA sequence: TGTGCCAGCAGTCCCGCGACGGGGAATAATTCACCCCTCCACTTT. The full variable domain, completed using reference TRBV28 and TRBJ1-6, is DVKVTQSSRYLVKRTGEKVFLECVQDMDHENMFWYRQDPGLGLRLIYFSYDVKMKEKGDIPEGYSVSREKKERFSLILESASTNQTSMYLCASSPATGNNSPLHFGNGTRLTVT.

V is TRBV6-6 and J is TRBJ1-5; D unclear. V dropped 5 bases and J dropped 2 bases, with 4 bases sitting between them. This CDR3 region has 12 residues. Germline V gene data show CDR1 as MNHNY and CDR2 as SVGAGI (reference sequence). The CDR3 reads CASSRGNQPQHF. The CDR3 bases are TGTGCCAGCAGTAGAGGCAATCAGCCCCAGCATTTT.

This rearrangement joins TRBV6-5 to TRBJ1-3; the D gene is possibly TRBD1 (5 bases). The V and J ends lost 4 bases and 0 bases respectively, with 13 bases between them. Per the germline V gene, CDR1 is MNHEY and CDR2 is SVGAGI. The CDR3 totals 16 residues. CDR3 protein: CASSSSGRRSGNTIYF. In DNA form, the CDR3 reads TGTGCCAGCAGTTCCTCAGGGAGACGCTCTGGAAACACCATATATTTT.

The chain combines TRBV6-2 or TRBV6-3 with TRBJ1-1; D remains unclear. V was pared by 0 bases and J by 10 bases, with 15 bases between. The CDR3 sequence is 14 residues long. Germline V gives CDR1 MNHEY, CDR2 SVGEGT. The chain's CDR3 is CASSYSKRSLGAFF. The CDR3, as DNA: TGTGCCAGCAGTTACTCGAAAAGGTCTCTCGGAGCTTTCTTT.

This clonotype appeared a few times. The chain uses TRBV29-1 and TRBJ2-1, with 12 bases aligning to TRBD2. This CDR3 has 14 amino acids. With V trimmed by 6 bases and J by 10 bases, 10 bases remained unmatched. Looked up from germline, CDR1 is SQVTM and CDR2 is ANQGSEA. In DNA, the CDR3 is TGCAGCGTCTCCGAGACTAGCGGGAGACGCGAGCAGTTCTTC. This codes for CSVSETSGRREQFF.

This clonotype came up a few times. The J gene is TRBJ2-7, the V gene TRBV12-3 or TRBV12-4, with D possibly TRBD2 on 5 matching bases. V was clipped by 3 bases and J by 7 bases, with 13 bases between them. The CDR3 runs 13 residues. CDR3 protein: CASSFTGWGEQYF. The CDR3 region has the DNA TGTGCCAGCAGTTTCACGGGATGGGGAGAGCAGTACTTC.